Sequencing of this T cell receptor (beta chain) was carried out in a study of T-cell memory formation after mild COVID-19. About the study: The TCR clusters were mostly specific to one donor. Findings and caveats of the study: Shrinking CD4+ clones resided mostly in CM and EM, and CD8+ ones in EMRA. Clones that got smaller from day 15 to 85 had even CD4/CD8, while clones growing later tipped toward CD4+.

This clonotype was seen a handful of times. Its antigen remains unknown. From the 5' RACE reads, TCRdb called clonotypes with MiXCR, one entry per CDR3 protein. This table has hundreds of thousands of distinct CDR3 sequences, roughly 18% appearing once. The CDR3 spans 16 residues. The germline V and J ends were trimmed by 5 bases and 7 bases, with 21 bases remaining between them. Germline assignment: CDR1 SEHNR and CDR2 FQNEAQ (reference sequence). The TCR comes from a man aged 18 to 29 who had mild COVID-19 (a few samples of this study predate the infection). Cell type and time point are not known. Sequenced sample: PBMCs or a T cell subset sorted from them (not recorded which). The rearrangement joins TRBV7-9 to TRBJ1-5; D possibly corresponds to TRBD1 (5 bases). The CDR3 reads CASSPSGWGTRQPQHF. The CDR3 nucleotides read TGTGCCAGCAGCCCCAGCGGCTGGGGGACGAGGCAGCCCCAGCATTTT.